This entry concerns a single T cell receptor beta chain. The antigen is not known. This record comes from a study of glioma-infiltrating T cells after dendritic cell vaccination. Time point indicated: after dendritic cell vaccination, including at tumor progression/relapse. No glioblastoma patient carried an isocitrate dehydrogenase mutation. TCRdb's table, derived via immunoSEQ multiplex PCR, lists solely in-frame clones and lacks some. There are tens of thousands of clones in the sample; 75% to 90% occur only once, and under 8.5% lies in the top ten. Germline V gene sequence: CDR1 MDHEN, CDR2 SYDVKM. V lost 10 bases, J lost 1 base, and 12 bases stayed unmatched. The CDR3 spans 15 residues. The study, taken as a whole, reports: Patients with more pretreatment TILs had longer time to progression and survival. Higher TCR clonality did not directly relate to longer survival.

The specimen was blood, collected after dendritic cell vaccination. This receptor was taken from a human donor with glioblastoma. V is TRBV28 and J is TRBJ1-2, with 7 bases fitting TRBD1. DNA for the CDR3: TGTGCCACTGGCGGACGGGACAGTTATAACTATGGCTACACCTTC. Protein product: CATGGRDSYNYGYTF.